These T cell receptor beta chains were read from a single sample in a study of blood T cell repertoires in COVID-19. Profiled with immunoSEQ multiplex PCR; TCRdb holds only in-frame clones, not every one. This sample has tens of thousands of clones, with roughly nine tenths found just once. The sample consisted of peripheral blood. All receptors come from a man between 60 and 75 years old with acute or convalescent COVID-19. Both conserved end residues are part of each CDR3. A D gene is named only where the DNA matches it firmly. Rows may omit the clone size; those that give it use once, few, many or a size class.

size,V,J,D,CDR3,DNA
.,TRBV3-1/TRBV3-2,TRBJ1-6,TRBD1,CASSQRTGDNSPLHF,TGTGCCAGCAGCCAACGGACAGGGGATAATTCACCCCTCCACTTT
.,TRBV5-8,TRBJ2-7,.,CASSPKDWRQQYF,TGTGCCAGCAGCCCCAAGGACTGGCGACAGCAGTACTTC
.,TRBV9,TRBJ2-7,TRBD2,CASSVGLAYEQYF,TGTGCCAGCAGCGTGGGACTAGCCTACGAGCAGTACTTC
.,TRBV6-5,TRBJ2-2,.,CASSYSEAGTGELFF,TGTGCCAGCAGTTACTCAGAAGCAGGGACCGGGGAGCTGTTTTTT
.,TRBV15,TRBJ2-2,TRBD1,CATAGQGSNTGELFF,TGTGCCACGGCGGGACAGGGTTCGAACACCGGGGAGCTGTTTTTT
once,TRBV12-5,TRBJ1-1,.,CASGLRSENTEAFF,TGTGCTAGTGGTTTGAGATCAGAGAACACTGAAGCTTTCTTT
.,TRBV7-9,TRBJ2-5,.,CASSLDRAATQYF,TGTGCCAGCAGCTTAGACAGGGCGGCGACCCAGTACTTC
.,TRBV6-5,TRBJ1-3,.,CASTGDSGNTIYF,TGTGCCAGCACCGGGGACTCTGGAAACACCATATATTTT
.,TRBV6-5,TRBJ2-3,TRBD2,CASSSGLDSTDTQYF,TGTGCCAGCAGTTCCGGACTAGATTCCACAGATACGCAGTATTTT
.,TRBV27,TRBJ1-1,.,CASRPNTGYTEAFF,TGTGCCAGCAGACCCAACACAGGGTACACTGAAGCTTTCTTT
.,TRBV30,TRBJ1-1,.,CAWTRSRGNTEAFF,TGTGCCTGGACCCGTTCCAGGGGGAACACTGAAGCTTTCTTT
.,TRBV2,TRBJ1-2,.,CASSETGLRGYYGYTF,TGTGCCAGCAGTGAAACGGGTCTTCGGGGGTACTATGGCTACACCTTC
.,TRBV12-5,TRBJ1-5,.,CASGFGRAYQPQHF,TGTGCTAGTGGTTTCGGCAGGGCTTATCAGCCCCAGCATTTT
.,TRBV18,TRBJ1-1,.,CASSPILNTEAFF,TGTGCCAGCTCACCCATCCTAAACACTGAAGCTTTCTTT
.,TRBV7-9,TRBJ1-2,TRBD1,CASSAGTGEYGYTF,TGTGCCAGCAGCGCCGGGACAGGGGAATATGGCTACACCTTC
.,TRBV10-2,TRBJ2-1,TRBD2,CASSEIGGGSNNEQFF,TGCGCCAGCAGTGAGATTGGCGGGGGAAGTAATAATGAGCAGTTCTTC